The clone carrying this T cell receptor (beta chain) was recorded a few times. This CDR3 comprises 12 residues. Germline CDR1 and CDR2: DFQATT and SNEGSKA (reference sequence). V dropped 4 bases and J dropped 6 bases, with 11 bases sitting between them. The data are from a study of blood T cells in healthy people across ages. Across the whole study: About one barcoded TCR beta cDNA was captured per two T cells.

PCR was performed a second time for about 7 to 12 cycles using a sample-barcoded 5' primer and a J-beta primer mix. Each sample yielded at least 3 million CDR3-containing paired-end reads. TCRdb re-called the 5' RACE reads through MiXCR, storing one row per CDR3 protein. The data show some 1.5 million distinct CDR3 sequences, with roughly 28% seen just once and roughly 8.2% held by the top ten. The total RNA that was extracted per sample amounted to at least 5 micrograms. The TCR sequence derives from a woman between 25 and 40 years old in good health. The chain couples TRBV20-1 to TRBJ2-3; D gene uncertain. Input material: blood. CDR3 amino acids: CSAIESSDTQYF. The CDR3 DNA sequence: TGCAGTGCTATTGAGAGTTCGGATACGCAGTATTTT.